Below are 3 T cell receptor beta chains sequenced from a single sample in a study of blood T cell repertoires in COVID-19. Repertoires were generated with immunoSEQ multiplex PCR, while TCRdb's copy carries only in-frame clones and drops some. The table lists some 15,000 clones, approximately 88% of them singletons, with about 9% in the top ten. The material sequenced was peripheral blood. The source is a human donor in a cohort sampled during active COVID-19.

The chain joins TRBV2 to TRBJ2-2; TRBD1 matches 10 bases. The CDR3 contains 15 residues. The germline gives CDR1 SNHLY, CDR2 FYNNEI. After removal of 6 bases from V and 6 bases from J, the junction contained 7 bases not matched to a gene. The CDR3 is CASRETGGAAGELFF. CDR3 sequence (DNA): TGTGCCAGCAGGGAGACAGGGGGCGCAGCCGGGGAGCTGTTTTTT.

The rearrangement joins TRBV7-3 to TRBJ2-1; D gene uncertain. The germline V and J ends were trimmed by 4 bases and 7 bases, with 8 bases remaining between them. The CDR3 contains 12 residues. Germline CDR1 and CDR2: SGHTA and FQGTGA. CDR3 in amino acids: CASSSAGNEQFF. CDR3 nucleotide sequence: TGTGCCAGCAGCTCCGCCGGGAATGAGCAGTTCTTC.

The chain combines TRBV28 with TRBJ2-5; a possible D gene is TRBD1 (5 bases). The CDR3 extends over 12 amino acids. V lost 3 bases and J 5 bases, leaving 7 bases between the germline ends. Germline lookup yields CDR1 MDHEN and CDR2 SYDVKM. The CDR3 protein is CASSFPGETQYF. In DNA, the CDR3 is TGTGCCAGCAGTTTCCCAGGGGAGACCCAGTACTTC.